Below, 26 T cell receptor beta chains from the same sample are listed, as sequenced in a study of Graves' ophthalmopathy and Graves' hyperthyroidism. Amplification of the TCR beta CDR3 regions used RNA transcripts (as template). An initial RT-PCR round employing HTBI primers preceded a second-round multiplex PCR. In TCRdb, the multiplex PCR reads were re-called with MiXCR into one record per CDR3 protein. The sample carries roughly 600,000 distinct CDR3 sequences, about 35% recorded once. The sequenced sample was peripheral blood or thyroid tissue (not recorded which). The source is an adult man with Graves' hyperthyroidism.

V usage is TRBV10-3 and J usage is TRBJ1-2; unclear D gene. CDR1 is ENHRY and CDR2 is SYGVKD in the germline V gene. Trimming took 0 bases from V and 2 from J, leaving 10 bases between them. The CDR3 consists of 15 residues. CDR3 amino acids: CAISESGNVNYGYTF. CDR3 sequence (DNA): TGTGCCATCAGTGAGTCAGGGAACGTGAACTATGGCTACACCTTC.

In this sample, this clonotype turned up a few times. The chain employs TRBV2 and TRBJ2-5; 7 nucleotides agree with TRBD2. Germline loops: CDR1 SNHLY, CDR2 FYNNEI. The CDR3 totals 17 residues. With V trimmed by 6 bases and J by 1 base, 14 bases remained unmatched. The CDR3 coding sequence is TGTGCCAGCAGCACTAGCGTCGCCAAGAACCTCCAAGAGACCCAGTACTTC. Its protein is CASSTSVAKNLQETQYF.

V and J are TRBV12-3 or TRBV12-4 and TRBJ2-7; the match to TRBD2 covers 13 bases. J gave up 7 bases and V 1 base, and 7 bases lay outside the gene matches. CDR3 length: 16 residues. CDR3 coding DNA: TGTGCCAGCAGTTTAGGGACTAGCGGGAGAAAAGGGGAGCAGTACTTC. Residues: CASSLGTSGRKGEQYF.

Comment on this clonotype: This clone may be a read error of a much larger clone one base away. The chain combines TRBV10-3 with TRBJ2-2; D not certain. This CDR3 contains 13 residues. Trimming cost V 2 bases and J 6 bases, with 7 bases left between them. Germline V gene data show CDR1 as ENHRY and CDR2 as SYGVKD. The CDR3 sequence is CAISEVIPGELFF. In DNA form, the CDR3 reads TGTGCCATCAGTGAGGTGATTCCCGGGGAGCTGTTTTTT.

The chain links TRBV3-1 to TRBJ1-2; no clear D. CDR1 is LGHDT and CDR2 is YNNKEL in the germline V gene (reference sequence). CDR3 length: 14 residues. The V gene lost 4 bases and the J gene lost 6 bases, with 15 bases spanning the gap. CDR3 loop: CASSRPTAVHGYTF. The CDR3 region has the DNA TGTGCCAGCAGCCGCCCAACAGCGGTTCATGGCTACACCTTC.

The chain recombines TRBV9 with TRBJ1-6; D not resolved. The germline V gene has CDR1 SGDLS and CDR2 YYNGEE. V was cut by 0 bases and J by 13 bases, with 11 bases left in between. The CDR3 length is 13 residues. The CDR3 region has the DNA TGTGCCAGCAGCGTAGGGGATCAAGGTCCCCTCCACTTT. This gives the protein CASSVGDQGPLHF.

The chain employs TRBV11-3 and TRBJ2-7; a weak D match, TRBD2 (7 bases). Germline CDR1 is SGHNT and CDR2 is YENEEA. The V end lost 1 base, the J end lost 7 bases, and 20 bases lay between the germline ends. The CDR3 is 16 residues long. In DNA, the CDR3 is TGTGCCAGCAGCTTAGTCTTGGGGGGGCATAGGAATGAGCAGTACTTC. Amino acids: CASSLVLGGHRNEQYF.

This clonotype was seen repeatedly, ten times or more. The chain joins TRBV3-1 to TRBJ2-5; D is ambiguous. Trimming shortened V by 4 bases and J by 1 base, and 10 bases separated the two germline ends. Germline values: CDR1 LGHDT, CDR2 YNNKEL (reference sequence). This CDR3 is 14 amino acids long. In DNA form, the CDR3 reads TGTGCCAGCAGCCTAAAGGCTAGCCAAGAGACCCAGTACTTC. As protein: CASSLKASQETQYF.

This chain uses TRBV20-1 with TRBJ2-3; 13 bases are shared with TRBD2. Germline values: CDR1 DFQATT, CDR2 SNEGSKA (reference sequence). The J segment lost 2 bases and the V segment lost 0 bases, leaving 5 bases of the junction unmatched. The CDR3 runs 17 residues. The CDR3 loop reads CSAREGLAGPVTDTQYF. CDR3 bases: TGCAGTGCTAGAGAGGGACTAGCGGGACCTGTCACAGATACGCAGTATTTT.

The chain employs TRBV7-9 and TRBJ2-5, with TRBD2 matching 13 bases. The germline gives CDR1 SEHNR, CDR2 FQNEAQ (reference sequence). This CDR3 region has 15 residues. V was pared by 0 bases and J by 6 bases, with 1 base of the junction left unmatched. The CDR3 region is CASSLAGTSGKTQYF. Here the CDR3 DNA reads TGTGCCAGCAGCTTAGCTGGGACTAGCGGGAAGACCCAGTACTTC.

The chain uses TRBV12-5 and TRBJ1-4; no reliable D call. Germline V gives CDR1 LGHNT, CDR2 FRNRAP. V was clipped by 1 base and J by 8 bases, with 5 bases between them. CDR3 length equals 12 residues. This CDR3 is CASGLEGEKLFF. CDR3 in DNA: TGTGCTAGTGGTTTGGAAGGGGAAAAACTGTTTTTT.

The chain carries TRBV20-1 and TRBJ2-7; 11 positions agree with TRBD1. Trimming took 0 bases from V and 2 from J; bases not matched to a gene: 3. Germline CDR1 is DFQATT and CDR2 is SNEGSKA (reference sequence). The CDR3 spans 15 residues. In DNA, the CDR3 is TGCAGTGCTAGAGATCCGGGACAGGGGGCCTACGAGCAGTACTTC. Translation: CSARDPGQGAYEQYF.

The V and J genes are TRBV29-1 and TRBJ2-7; the D is unclear. With 6 bases removed from V and 2 bases from J, the gap between germline ends came to 8 bases. Germline V gene sequence: CDR1 SQVTM, CDR2 ANQGSEA. The CDR3 covers 11 residues. The CDR3 DNA reads TGCAGCGTCCGACCCCCCTACGAGCAGTACTTC. Translating gives CSVRPPYEQYF.

This clonotype was observed at least ten times. This chain joins TRBV6-6 and TRBJ2-7, with no clear D. Germline CDR1 is MNHNY and CDR2 is SVGAGI (reference sequence). The CDR3 is 15 residues long. The ends were cut back, 8 bases at V and 2 bases at J, with 19 bases in the middle. CDR3 in DNA: TGTGCCAGCCAACCTGGCGAGTGGCGAACCTACGAGCAGTACTTC. It specifies CASQPGEWRTYEQYF.

As concerns this clonotype: Relative to the germline gene, one junction end is altered; a read error may explain this. V gene TRBV10-3 combines with J gene TRBJ2-5, with D perhaps TRBD2 (5 bases). Germline CDR1 ENHRY, CDR2 SYGVKD. The CDR3 totals 12 residues. In nucleotides, the CDR3 is TGTGCCATCCGTGACGGCTCGAGGGCCCAGTACTTC. Translating gives CAIRDGSRAQYF.

This sequence joins TRBV7-9 and TRBJ1-2, with D possibly being TRBD1 (5 bases). V was clipped by 3 bases and J by 8 bases, with 19 bases between them. Germline assignment: CDR1 SEHNR and CDR2 FQNEAQ (reference sequence). CDR3 length: 15 residues. Written as DNA, the CDR3 is TGTGCCAGCAGCTTTGGAGGACAAGGAGACGAGGGCTACACCTTC. Translation: CASSFGGQGDEGYTF.

The chain couples TRBV10-3 to TRBJ1-2; no reliable D call. The CDR3 has 14 residues. The germline V and J ends were trimmed by 6 bases and 2 bases, with 13 bases remaining between them. Germline V gene sequence: CDR1 ENHRY, CDR2 SYGVKD. As DNA, the CDR3 is TGTGCCATCAGGTCAGACCCGCCGAACTATGGCTACACCTTC. Protein product: CAIRSDPPNYGYTF.

Concerning this clonotype: Mismatch with germline at one junction end may stem from a read error. This chain connects TRBV29-1 to TRBJ2-2; 8 bases are shared with TRBD2. Germline assignment: CDR1 SQVTM and CDR2 ANQGSEA. There are 14 residues in the CDR3. The CDR3 nucleotides read TGCAGCGTTGACGCCGGGGGGGGCACCGGGGAGCTGTCTTGG. This sequence encodes CSVDAGGGTGELSW.

This clonotype was detected once. This chain joins TRBV29-1 and TRBJ1-1, with D unclear. The CDR3 contains 11 residues. V was pared by 3 bases and J by 11 bases, with 13 bases between. Germline V gene sequence: CDR1 SQVTM, CDR2 ANQGSEA. CDR3 loop: CSVDVGSSAFF. The CDR3 region has the DNA TGCAGCGTTGACGTAGGGTCCTCGGCTTTCTTT.

The V call is TRBV29-1, the J call TRBJ1-1; perhaps TRBD1 as D (6 bases). CDR1 is SQVTM, CDR2 ANQGSEA, per germline. Trimming pared 3 bases from V and 1 base from J, leaving 12 bases between. This CDR3 has 14 residues. The CDR3 region has the DNA TGCAGCGTTGATACCGACAGGTGGAACACTGAAGCTTTCTTT. This encodes CSVDTDRWNTEAFF.

This clonotype was detected ten times or more. V is TRBV29-1 and J is TRBJ2-7; D call uncertain. The CDR3 has 12 residues. V lost 2 bases and J 4 bases, leaving 9 bases between the germline ends. The germline V gene encodes CDR1 SQVTM and CDR2 ANQGSEA. DNA for the CDR3: TGCAGCGTTGAATGGGATGATTACGAGCAGTACTTC. Protein: CSVEWDDYEQYF.

On this clonotype: Because the CDR3 is missing its conserved closing phenylalanine or tryptophan, this is likely a read error. No DNA is shown, since the ends of the CDR3 on it are uncertain; the CDR3 is the one TCRdb lists. The J gene is TRBJ2-5, the V gene TRBV6-5; the table calls TRBD1, which could not be checked here. Including both end residues, the CDR3 is 12 amino acids long. Germline V gene sequence: CDR1 MNHEY, CDR2 SVGAGI. This chain's CDR3 is CASSWTQGAQAY.

J is TRBJ2-5 and V is TRBV5-5; D might be TRBD1 or TRBD2, each matching 7 bases. The CDR3 covers 15 residues. Germline V lookup: CDR1 SGHKS, CDR2 YYEKEE (reference sequence). The ends were cut back, 0 bases at V and 7 bases at J, with 16 bases in the middle. This chain's CDR3 is CASSLEGRGRATQYF. CDR3 DNA: TGTGCCAGCAGCTTGGAAGGCAGGGGGAGGGCGACCCAGTACTTC.

There are many counts of this clonotype. The V gene is TRBV24-1, the J gene TRBJ2-5; possible D gene TRBD1, 6 bases. The V gene's germline CDR1 is KGHDR and CDR2 SFDVKD. Trimming took off 10 bases at V and 6 bases at J, with 14 bases between the two ends. This CDR3 comprises 12 residues. CDR3 sequence (DNA): TGTGCCACACAGGGTACGGGGCAGACCCAGTACTTC. Translation: CATQGTGQTQYF.

Concerning this clonotype: A clone one base away is much larger, so this may be a read error. The chain combines TRBV7-9 with TRBJ1-4, with D unresolved. The CDR3 has 15 amino acids. The germline V gene has CDR1 SEHNR and CDR2 FQNEAQ (reference sequence). The DNA for the CDR3 is TGTGCCAGCAGCTTAGTTGCGGCAACTAATGGAAAACTGTTTTTT. Protein sequence: CASSLVAATNGKLFF.

As regards this clonotype: A much larger clone differs by one base, so this may be a read error. The chain joins TRBV7-2 to TRBJ1-1; D might be TRBD1 (5 bases). Trimming took off 1 base at V and 7 bases at J, with 13 bases between the two ends. Germline V gene lookup returns CDR1 SGHTA and CDR2 FQGNSA. CDR3 length: 14 amino acids. CDR3 in amino acids: CASSLGGLRLEAFF. CDR3 DNA: TGTGCCAGCAGCTTAGGGGGACTCCGCCTTGAAGCTTTCTTT.